Sequencing of this T cell receptor beta chain was carried out in a study of CD4 T cells in relation to SARS-CoV-2 and coronaviruses. Findings of the study overall: Compared with monoreactive clones, crossreactive clones showed significantly weaker SARS-CoV-2 expansion.

This CDR3 region has 15 residues. V trimming: 0 bases; J trimming: 10 bases; junction bases outside the gene matches: 6. Germline-derived CDR1 and CDR2 are WNHNN and SYGVQD (reference sequence). Worth noting for this clone: Its antigen is as yet unknown.

Measured with immunoSEQ multiplex PCR; TCRdb has only the in-frame clones, and not every one. This sample has around 35,000 clones; 80% to 90% occur once, and the top ten carry roughly 3%. This sequence joins TRBV10-1 and TRBJ2-2, with 9 bases that match TRBD2. This TCR was sampled from an adult with COVID-19. What was sequenced was memory CD4+ T cells from PBMCs. The CDR3 sequence is CASSESTSGELELFF. CDR3 DNA: TGCGCCAGCAGTGAGTCGACTAGCGGAGAGCTGGAGCTGTTTTTT.